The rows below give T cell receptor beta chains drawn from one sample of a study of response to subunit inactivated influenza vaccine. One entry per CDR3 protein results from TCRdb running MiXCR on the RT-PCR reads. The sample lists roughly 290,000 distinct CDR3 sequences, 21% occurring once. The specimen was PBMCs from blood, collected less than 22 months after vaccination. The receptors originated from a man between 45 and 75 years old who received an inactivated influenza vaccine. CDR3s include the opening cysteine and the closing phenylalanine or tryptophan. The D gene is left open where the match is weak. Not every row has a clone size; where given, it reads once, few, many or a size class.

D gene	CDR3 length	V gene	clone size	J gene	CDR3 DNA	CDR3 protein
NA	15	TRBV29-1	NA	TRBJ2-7	TGCAGCGTTGCTTCCGGGACACTACTCCTCTACGAGCAGTACTTC	CSVASGTLLLYEQYF
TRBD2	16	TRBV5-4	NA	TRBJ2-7	TGTGCCAGCAGCTTGGGATCGCTAGCGGGAGGGTACGAGCAGTACTTC	CASSLGSLAGGYEQYF
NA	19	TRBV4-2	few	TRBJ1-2	TGTGCCAGCAGCCAAGAACCCCAGACACTCCGGACAACATTCTATGGCTACACCTTC	CASSQEPQTLRTTFYGYTF
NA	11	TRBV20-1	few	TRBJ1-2	TGCAGTGCTAGGGTAGGGGTTGGCTACACCTTC	CSARVGVGYTF
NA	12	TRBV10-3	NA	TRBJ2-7	TGTGCCATCAGTCAGGGTAACTACGAGCAGTACTTC	CAISQGNYEQYF
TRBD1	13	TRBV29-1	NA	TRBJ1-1	TGCAGCGTTCGACAGGGGGGGGGACCTGAAGCTTTCTTT	CSVRQGGGPEAFF
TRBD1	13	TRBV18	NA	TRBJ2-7	TGTGCCAGCTCGGGGACAGAACCCTACGAGCAGTACTTC	CASSGTEPYEQYF
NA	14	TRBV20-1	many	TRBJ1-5	TGCAGTGCCCGTCTACCGGATAGCAATCAGCCCCAGCATTTT	CSARLPDSNQPQHF
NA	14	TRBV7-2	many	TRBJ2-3	TGTGCCAGCAGCCTGGGGTTAGGGCCAGATACGCAGTATTTT	CASSLGLGPDTQYF
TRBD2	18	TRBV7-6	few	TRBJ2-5	TGTGCCAGCAGCTTGGGACTAGCGGGGGGGCTTACGCGAGAGACCCAGTACTTC	CASSLGLAGGLTRETQYF
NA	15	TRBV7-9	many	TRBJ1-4	TGTGCCAGCAGCGGGCAGGGGACATCTAATGAAAAACTGTTTTTT	CASSGQGTSNEKLFF
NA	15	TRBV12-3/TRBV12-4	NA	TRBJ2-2	TGTGCCAGCAGTTTCCGTGAGACCTACACCGGGGAGCTGTTTTTT	CASSFRETYTGELFF
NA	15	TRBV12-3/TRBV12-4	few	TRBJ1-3	TGTGCCAGCAGTTCTGGTCTGAGCTCTGGAAACACCATATATTTT	CASSSGLSSGNTIYF
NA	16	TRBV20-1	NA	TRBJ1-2	TGCAGTGCTAGAGATCCTTCCCGGGGAGGTGGCTATGGCTACACCTTC	CSARDPSRGGGYGYTF
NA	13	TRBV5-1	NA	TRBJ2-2	TGCGCCAGCAGGCCCCCCGGCACCGGGGAGCTGTTTTTT	CASRPPGTGELFF
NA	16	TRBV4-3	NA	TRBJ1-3	TGCGCCAGCAGCCAAGCCTCGACCGATACTGGAAACACCATATATTTT	CASSQASTDTGNTIYF
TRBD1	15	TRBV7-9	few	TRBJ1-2	TGTGCCAGCAGCTTAGGGACAGGGCTGAGCTATGGCTACACCTTC	CASSLGTGLSYGYTF
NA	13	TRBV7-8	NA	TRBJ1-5	TGTGCCAGCAGCTTTTCAGTGGGTTGGCCCCAGCATTTT	CASSFSVGWPQHF
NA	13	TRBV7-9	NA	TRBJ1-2	TGTGCCAGCAGCTTAGTTCCCGGGGACGGCTACACCTTC	CASSLVPGDGYTF
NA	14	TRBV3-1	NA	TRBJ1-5	TGTGCCAGCAGCCAGGGGACGACCGAACCGCCCCAGCATTTT	CASSQGTTEPPQHF
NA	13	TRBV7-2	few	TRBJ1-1	TGTGCCAGCAGCTTAGGTGTCCGGAATGAAGCTTTCTTT	CASSLGVRNEAFF
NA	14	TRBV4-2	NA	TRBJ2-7	TGTGCCAGCAGCCAAGATCTAGGACCCGTCGAGCAGTACTTC	CASSQDLGPVEQYF
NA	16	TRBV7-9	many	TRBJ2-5	TGTGCCAGCAGCTTAGACCATATCAGGGTACAAGAGACCCAGTACTTC	CASSLDHIRVQETQYF
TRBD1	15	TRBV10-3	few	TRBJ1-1	TGTGCCATCAGTGCTAGACAGGGGAGGGAGACTGAAGCTTTCTTT	CAISARQGRETEAFF
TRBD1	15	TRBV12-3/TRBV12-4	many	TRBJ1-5	TGTGCCAGCAGTAGGGACAGTTGGGGCAATCAGCCCCAGCATTTT	CASSRDSWGNQPQHF
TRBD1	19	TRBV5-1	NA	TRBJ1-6	TGCGCCAGCAGCATCGGACCCTCGACAGGGAGCTCCTATAATTCACCCCTCCACTTT	CASSIGPSTGSSYNSPLHF
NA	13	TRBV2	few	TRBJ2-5	TGTGCCAGCAGTTCACAGGGTTGGGAGACCCAGTACTTC	CASSSQGWETQYF
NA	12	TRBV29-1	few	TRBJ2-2	TGCAGCGTCGCTCCCGCGTCCGGGGAGCTGTTTTTT	CSVAPASGELFF
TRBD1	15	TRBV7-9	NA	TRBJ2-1	TGTGCCAGCAGCTTAGGGACAGGGCACTACAATGAGCAGTTCTTC	CASSLGTGHYNEQFF
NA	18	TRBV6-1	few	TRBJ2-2	TGTGCCAGCAAACCCTTTCCCACGGCGGGCACGAACACCGGGGAGCTGTTTTTT	CASKPFPTAGTNTGELFF
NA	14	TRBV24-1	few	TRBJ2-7	TGTGCCACCAGTGATCGCGGCAGGGTCTACGAGCAGTACTTC	CATSDRGRVYEQYF
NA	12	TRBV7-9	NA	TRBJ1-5	TGTGCCAGCTGCCTTCAAAATCAGCCCCAGCATTTT	CASCLQNQPQHF
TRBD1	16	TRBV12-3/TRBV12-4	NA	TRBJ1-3	TGTGCCAGCAGTTTAGCGGGACAGGGGAACGGAAACACCATATATTTT	CASSLAGQGNGNTIYF
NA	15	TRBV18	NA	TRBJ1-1	TGTGCCAGCTCACCGCTACGGACGGAGAACACTGAAGCTTTCTTT	CASSPLRTENTEAFF
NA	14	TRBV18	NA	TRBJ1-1	TGTGCCAGCTCACCACCGGCAGTGAACACTGAAGCTTTCTTT	CASSPPAVNTEAFF
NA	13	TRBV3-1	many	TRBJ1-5	TGTGCCAGCAGCTCCCGAGGGAATCAGCCCCAGCATTTT	CASSSRGNQPQHF
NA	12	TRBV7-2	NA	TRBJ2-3	TGTGCCAGCAGCTCGGACTACGGTACGCAGTATTTT	CASSSDYGTQYF
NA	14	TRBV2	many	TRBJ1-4	TGTGCCAGCAGTGTACCGACAATTAATGAAAAACTGTTTTTT	CASSVPTINEKLFF
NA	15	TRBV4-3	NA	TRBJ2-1	TGCGCCAGCAGCCAAGTGGGGCTAGCCTACAATGAGCAGTTCTTC	CASSQVGLAYNEQFF
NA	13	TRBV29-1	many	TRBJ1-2	TGCAGCGTTGAACCGACGGACCTCCGAGGCTACACCTTC	CSVEPTDLRGYTF
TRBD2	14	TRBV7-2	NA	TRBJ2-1	TGTGCCAGCAGCCGACTAGCGGGGGGCCTAAAGCAGTTCTTC	CASSRLAGGLKQFF
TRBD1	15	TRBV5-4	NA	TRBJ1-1	TGTGCCAGCAGCTCTAGGACAGGGAAAGGCACTGAAGCTTTCTTT	CASSSRTGKGTEAFF
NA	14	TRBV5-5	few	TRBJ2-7	TGTGCCAGCAGGACGACTATGCCATCCTACGAGCAGTACTTC	CASRTTMPSYEQYF
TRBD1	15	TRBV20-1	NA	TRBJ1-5	TGCAGTGCTAGACCAGGGACAGGGGTTAATCAGCCCCAGCATTTT	CSARPGTGVNQPQHF
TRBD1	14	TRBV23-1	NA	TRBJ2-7	TGCGCCAGCAGTCGGGACAGGCTCTTCTACGAGCAGTACTTC	CASSRDRLFYEQYF
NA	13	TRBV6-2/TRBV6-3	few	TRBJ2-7	TGTGCCACCTCGACAGGGAGGCTGTACGAGCAGTACTTC	CATSTGRLYEQYF
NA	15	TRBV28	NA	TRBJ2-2	TGTGCCAGCTCTCCAGGCGGCTATATCACCGGGGAGCTGTTTTTT	CASSPGGYITGELFF
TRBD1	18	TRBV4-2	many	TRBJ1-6	TGTGCCAGCAGCCAATACAGGGGAGGAAGCTCCTATAATTCACCCCTCCACTTT	CASSQYRGGSSYNSPLHF
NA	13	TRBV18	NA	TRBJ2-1	TGTGCCAGCTCACCCGTGTCCGGGGGTGAGCAGTTCTTC	CASSPVSGGEQFF
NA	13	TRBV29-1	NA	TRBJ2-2	TGCAGCGTTGCGCGGCCAGGCACCGGGGAGCTGTTTTTT	CSVARPGTGELFF